Below are 30 T cell receptor beta chains sequenced from a single sample in a study of blood T cell repertoires in COVID-19. Clones were sequenced by immunoSEQ multiplex PCR, and TCRdb holds only the in-frame ones, with some missing. The sample holds 250,000 to 300,000 clones, 85% seen once. Sequencing used peripheral blood. Source of these receptors: a man between 50 and 59 years old with active or convalescent COVID-19.

This clone was observed a few times. The sample has other DNA sequences that encode this CDR3 too. This chain joins TRBV2 and TRBJ2-7, with D tentatively TRBD2 (5 bases). Germline V gene data show CDR1 as SNHLY and CDR2 as FYNNEI. V was clipped by 4 bases and J by 4 bases, with 5 bases between them. This CDR3 region has 11 residues. The CDR3 DNA is TGTGCCAGCAGTGCGGGATACGAGCAGTACTTC. Its translation: CASSAGYEQYF.

This sequence joins TRBV29-1 and TRBJ1-3; maybe TRBD1 (6 bases). V lost 1 base and J lost 1, with 14 bases in between. CDR1 and CDR2 (germline): SQVTM, ANQGSEA. There are 16 residues in the CDR3. The CDR3 DNA sequence: TGCAGCGTTGAAGTGAGGGGACATAGGTCTGGAAACACCATATATTTT. Translation gives CSVEVRGHRSGNTIYF.

The chain has TRBV4-3 and TRBJ1-2; tentatively, D is TRBD1 (6 bases). CDR3 length equals 16 residues. CDR1 and CDR2 from the germline V gene are LGHNA and YSLEER. Between the trimmed V and J ends, which lost 0 bases and 0 bases, there was a span of 11 bases. DNA of the CDR3: TGCGCCAGCAGCCAAGACAACAGGGATACTAACTATGGCTACACCTTC. Amino acid sequence: CASSQDNRDTNYGYTF.

V usage is TRBV19 and J usage is TRBJ1-1, with 9 bases that match TRBD1. The germline V gene has CDR1 LNHDA and CDR2 SQIVND (reference sequence). The CDR3 length is 15 residues. V lost 11 bases, J lost 3 bases, and 13 bases stayed unmatched. DNA of the CDR3: TGTGCCTCTAGTATCCCGACAGGGGGTGACACTGAAGCTTTCTTT. This gives the protein CASSIPTGGDTEAFF.

This sequence joins TRBV15 and TRBJ1-6; the D gene is possibly TRBD1 (5 bases). Germline V gene sequence: CDR1 LNHNV, CDR2 YYDKDF (reference sequence). The CDR3 loop spans 17 amino acids. Trimming removed 0 bases at V and 10 bases at J, with 19 bases between. Here the CDR3 DNA reads TGTGCCACCAGCAGAGATCTGCAGGGCGCCATTTGGTCACCCCTCCACTTT. Translation gives CATSRDLQGAIWSPLHF.

The V and J genes are TRBV20-1 and TRBJ2-1; the match to TRBD2 covers 9 bases. The CDR3 is made up of 15 amino acids. Germline V CDR1 and CDR2: DFQATT, SNEGSKA (reference sequence). Trimming removed 3 bases from V and 6 bases from J; junction bases left unmatched: 9. CDR3: CSASRGSGRGNEQFF. For the CDR3, the DNA is TGCAGTGCTAGTCGGGGTAGCGGGAGAGGCAATGAGCAGTTCTTC.

This chain joins TRBV7-2 and TRBJ1-1; D is unresolved. The CDR3 is 14 amino acids. Trimming took 3 bases from V and 0 from J, leaving 8 bases between them. Per germline, CDR1 SGHTA and CDR2 FQGNSA. The CDR3 DNA reads TGTGCCAGCAGCTTCGGTGGTATGAACACTGAAGCTTTCTTT. This sequence encodes CASSFGGMNTEAFF.

The chain couples TRBV9 to TRBJ2-1, with 7 bases lining up with TRBD1. Germline CDR1 and CDR2: SGDLS and YYNGEE. V shed 3 bases and J 7 bases; nucleotides not matched to a gene: 4. The CDR3 totals 13 residues. The CDR3 region is CASSARGRNEQFF. For the CDR3, the DNA is TGTGCCAGCAGCGCTAGGGGGCGGAATGAGCAGTTCTTC.

The chain combines TRBV5-1 with TRBJ2-1; TRBD2 agrees at 12 bases. The CDR3 length is 15 residues. Germline lookup yields CDR1 SGHRS and CDR2 YFSETQ. With 4 bases clipped from V and 5 bases from J, the junction kept 4 bases outside the gene matches. For the CDR3, the DNA is TGCGCCAGCAGCAGGGGACTAGCGGGCCACAATGAGCAGTTCTTC. Translating it yields CASSRGLAGHNEQFF.

The sample holds one count of this clone. The chain employs TRBV6-1 and TRBJ1-5, with 8 bases that match TRBD1. The V and J ends lost 1 base and 2 bases, in that order; junction bases with no gene match: 7. From germline, CDR1 is MNHNS and CDR2 SASEGT. The CDR3 spans 17 residues. CDR3 nucleotide sequence: TGTGCCAGCAGTGAAGGGCAGGGGGCAAACGGCAATCAGCCCCAGCATTTT. Encoded protein: CASSEGQGANGNQPQHF.

A remark on this clone: The same CDR3 can be traced to other DNA sequences in this sample. The CDR3 loop reads CASSQDLTGRAGNEQFF. The CDR3 DNA reads as TGCGCCAGCAGCCAAGATTTAACCGGGAGAGCGGGCAATGAGCAGTTCTTC. The rearrangement links TRBV4-1 to TRBJ2-1; D possibly corresponds to TRBD2 (6 bases). Germline V gene data show CDR1 as MGHRA and CDR2 as YSYEKL. This CDR3 spans 17 amino acids. V lost 0 bases, J lost 6 bases, and 18 bases lay in between.

The V gene is TRBV5-6, the J gene TRBJ2-2, with TRBD2 identical over 9 bases. The V and J ends lost 5 bases and 1 base, in that order; junction bases with no gene match: 6. The CDR3 runs to 16 residues. Germline values: CDR1 SGHDT, CDR2 YYEEEE. The CDR3 DNA sequence: TGTGCCAGCAGGGGACTAGCCGACGTGAACACCGGGGAGCTGTTTTTT. Its translation: CASRGLADVNTGELFF.

In DNA, the CDR3 is TGTGCCAGCAGTCAAAACAGGTTAAGCAATCAGCCCCAGCATTTT. Protein product: CASSQNRLSNQPQHF. The rearrangement uses TRBV6-2 or TRBV6-3 and TRBJ1-5, with a possible D match to TRBD1 (5 bases). In germline, CDR1 is MNHEY, CDR2 SVGEGT. Trimming shortened V by 5 bases and J by 1 base, and 12 bases separated the two germline ends. This CDR3 contains 15 residues.

The genes are TRBV5-1 and TRBJ1-5; D unclear. CDR3 size: 15 residues. V shed 4 bases and J shed 0 bases, with 11 bases lying between them. Germline V gene sequence: CDR1 SGHRS, CDR2 YFSETQ. The CDR3 region is CASSLDGFSNQPQHF. The CDR3 DNA reads as TGCGCCAGCAGCCTGGACGGTTTTAGCAATCAGCCCCAGCATTTT.

The chain is built from TRBV5-6 and TRBJ2-5, with a tentative D call TRBD2 (6 bases). Germline V gene data show CDR1 as SGHDT and CDR2 as YYEEEE. V was shortened by 4 bases and J by 4 bases, with 17 bases between the two germline ends. The CDR3 is 15 amino acids. The CDR3 DNA sequence: TGTGCCAGCAGCGGGGGGATTGGGGCCCCAGAGACCCAGTACTTC. Protein product: CASSGGIGAPETQYF.

This clone appeared a few times. This CDR3 is CATRDRGRVSEKLFF. As DNA, the CDR3 is TGTGCCACGAGGGACAGGGGGCGCGTGAGTGAAAAACTGTTTTTT. This chain uses TRBV24-1 with TRBJ1-4; 12 bases align to TRBD1. J lost 7 bases, V lost 10 bases, and 9 bases had no gene match. The CDR3 totals 15 residues. Germline-derived CDR1 and CDR2 are KGHDR and SFDVKD.

This chain joins TRBV6-6 and TRBJ2-2; 8 nucleotides agree with TRBD2. Germline lookup yields CDR1 MNHNY and CDR2 SVGAGI (reference sequence). J gave up 5 bases and V 5 bases, and 19 bases lay outside the gene matches. CDR3 length equals 19 residues. In nucleotides, the CDR3 is TGTGCCAGCAGTCCCTTTCTTGGTAGCGGGAACTTTGGGACCGGGGAGCTGTTTTTT. The encoded protein is CASSPFLGSGNFGTGELFF.

This clone was observed once. The chain recombines TRBV9 with TRBJ2-7, with TRBD1 matching 9 bases. The CDR3 has 15 residues. V shed 0 bases and J 7 bases; nucleotides not matched to a gene: 8. Germline V gene sequence: CDR1 SGDLS, CDR2 YYNGEE. CDR3 DNA sequence: TGTGCCAGCAGCGTAGGGGTGACAGGGGGGTATGAGCAGTACTTC. Its protein is CASSVGVTGGYEQYF.

The V and J genes are TRBV5-5 and TRBJ2-5, with a weak D call TRBD1 (6 bases). The CDR3 consists of 13 residues. In germline, CDR1 is SGHKS, CDR2 YYEKEE (reference sequence). V was pared by 3 bases and J by 3 bases, with 9 bases between. The CDR3 spells CASSSGHKETQYF. The DNA of the CDR3 is TGTGCCAGCAGCTCGGGACACAAAGAGACCCAGTACTTC.

Only a few counts were recorded for this clone. The rearrangement uses TRBV5-8 and TRBJ2-7, with TRBD1 matching over 11 bases. The CDR3 runs 14 residues. J lost 7 bases, V lost 5 bases, and 8 bases had no gene match. Germline V gene data show CDR1 as SGHTS and CDR2 as YDEGEE. The CDR3 DNA follows: TGTGCCAGCAGTCGGGACAGGGGGTTCGGGGAGCAGTACTTC. It codes for CASSRDRGFGEQYF.

This chain links TRBV2 with TRBJ1-6, with TRBD1 identical over 8 bases. The trim removed 6 bases at V and 6 bases at J, leaving 4 bases unmatched. This CDR3 has 14 amino acids. Germline CDR1 reads SNHLY; CDR2 reads FYNNEI. CDR3 sequence reads: CASRRTGFNSPLHF. DNA of the CDR3: TGTGCCAGCAGGAGGACAGGGTTTAATTCACCCCTCCACTTT.

V gene TRBV15 combines with J gene TRBJ2-6, with 9 bases identical to TRBD1. V shed 1 base and J 1 base; nucleotides not matched to a gene: 5. In germline, CDR1 is LNHNV, CDR2 YYDKDF (reference sequence). The length of the CDR3 is 18 residues. The DNA for the CDR3 is TGTGCCACCAGCAGAGGGAACAGGGGGCGGTCTGGGGCCAACGTCCTGACTTTC. Its protein is CATSRGNRGRSGANVLTF.

The CDR3 coding sequence is TGTGCCAGCTCACCAACAGGGGCGGTCCAGCCCCAGCATTTT. Amino acid sequence: CASSPTGAVQPQHF. The V gene is TRBV18, the J gene TRBJ1-5, with TRBD1 identical over 7 bases. This CDR3 region has 14 residues. The ends lost 2 bases at V and 7 bases at J; junction bases unmatched: 5. Germline values: CDR1 KGHSH, CDR2 LQKENI.

The chain carries TRBV7-6 and TRBJ2-1, with TRBD2 matching over 8 bases. Germline CDR1 SGHVS, CDR2 FNYEAQ. Trimming at V came to 0 bases and at J to 2 bases, leaving 6 bases not matched to a gene. This CDR3 contains 17 residues. The CDR3 region has the DNA TGTGCCAGCAGCTTAGCCCCAGTAGCGGGACCCTACAATGAGCAGTTCTTC. Protein product: CASSLAPVAGPYNEQFF.

The chain joins TRBV19 to TRBJ2-2; possible D gene TRBD1, 5 bases. This CDR3 has 16 amino acids. Germline CDR1 and CDR2: LNHDA and SQIVND (reference sequence). The ends were cut back, 11 bases at V and 0 bases at J, with 19 bases in the middle. The CDR3 region is CASSVRGRANTGELFF. In nucleotides, the CDR3 is TGTGCCTCCTCCGTAAGGGGCCGCGCGAACACCGGGGAGCTGTTTTTT.

Only a few counts were recorded for this clone. The CDR3 spells CAWSVLAGTGYTF. The DNA of the CDR3 is TGTGCCTGGAGTGTACTAGCGGGGACTGGCTACACCTTC. V is TRBV30 and J is TRBJ1-2; perhaps TRBD1 as D (5 bases). This CDR3 has 13 residues. The V and J ends lost 0 bases and 7 bases respectively, with 12 bases between them. Germline V gene sequence: CDR1 GTSNPN, CDR2 SVGIG (reference sequence).

This clone was seen only a few times. V is TRBV20-1 and J is TRBJ1-2; unclear D gene. V was cut by 5 bases and J by 6 bases, with 10 bases left in between. This CDR3 region has 11 residues. CDR1 DFQATT and CDR2 SNEGSKA come from the germline V gene (reference sequence). CDR3 bases: TGCAGTGCTCCTCTGCGGGATGGCTACACCTTC. It codes for CSAPLRDGYTF.

This clone was counted only a few times. This rearrangement joins TRBV19 to TRBJ1-5, with TRBD1 matching over 8 bases. The CDR3 covers 15 residues. Germline lookup yields CDR1 LNHDA and CDR2 SQIVND (reference sequence). V lost 3 bases to trimming and J lost 2 bases; unmatched junction nucleotides: 3. CDR3 nucleotides: TGTGCCAGTAGTATGGACAGGGTGGGCAATCAGCCCCAGCATTTT. It translates to CASSMDRVGNQPQHF.

This clone was recorded only once. The chain links TRBV10-1 to TRBJ2-1; TRBD2 matches 8 bases. Losses at the gene ends were 8 bases for V and 7 bases for J; bases not matched to a gene: 7. The CDR3 is 13 residues long. Per germline, CDR1 WNHNN and CDR2 SYGVQD (reference sequence). This CDR3 is CASSSGSWNEQFF. CDR3 nucleotide sequence: TGCGCCAGCTCGAGCGGGAGTTGGAATGAGCAGTTCTTC.

The chain combines TRBV4-3 with TRBJ2-7; TRBD2 matches 11 bases. J was trimmed by 3 bases and V by 1 base; bases with no gene match: 2. CDR3 length: 15 residues. Germline V gene data show CDR1 as LGHNA and CDR2 as YSLEER. CDR3 region: CASSQGLAGLYEQYF. The CDR3 region has the DNA TGCGCCAGCAGCCAAGGACTAGCGGGACTCTACGAGCAGTACTTC.